Given below is one TCR beta chain in context. Its antigen is unknown. The data are from a study of T cell repertoires in aging, cancer and after chemotherapy. Overall study context: Six age groups, ranging from 30 or younger to 70 or older, included the donors. Study-level findings and limits: In cancer patients, declining TCR diversity with age involved lost richness and lost evenness. The repertoire data cannot show anything about immunological memory following chemotherapy.

TRB rearrangements spanning V, D and J were amplified using mixed TRB-A/B primers. TCRdb redid the calling of the multiplex PCR reads with MiXCR, one entry per CDR3 protein. The sample has about 910 distinct CDR3 sequences; 50% to 65% are singletons. Amplification of TCR beta used genomic DNA extracted from peripheral blood. This receptor was taken from a human donor with a blood cancer. Sequenced: blood.

As DNA, the CDR3 is TGTGCCAGCAGTTACTCTGGGACTAGCGGGGTCTACAATGAGCAGTTCTTC. This sequence encodes CASSYSGTSGVYNEQFF. The V gene is TRBV12-3 or TRBV12-4, the J gene TRBJ2-1, with 13 positions matching TRBD2. The junction had 6 bases not matched to a gene; V was cut back by 4 bases and J by 3 bases. The CDR3 is 17 residues long.